This is a list of T cell receptor beta chains from one sample in a study of cytomegalovirus exposure and HLA in healthy donors. Here immunoSEQ multiplex PCR was the method, and the copy in TCRdb shows in-frame clones only, minus some. The sample contains over 250,000 clones, approximately 86% of which appear only once. Material: PBMCs. The receptors shown here come from a young woman in good health and CMV-seronegative. Both conserved end residues are trimmed from each CDR3. Fields, in order: D gene, clone size, J gene, V gene, CDR3 protein. A D gene is named only where the DNA matches it firmly. For some rows the clone size is stated as once, few or many, or as a class when expanded; others skip it.

d_gene: TRBD2; abundance: .; j_gene: TRBJ2-1; v_gene: TRBV28; CDR3aa: ASSLWNSGAYNEQF
d_gene: .; abundance: few; j_gene: TRBJ1-5; v_gene: TRBV4-1; CDR3aa: ASSQEESSNQPQH
d_gene: TRBD2; abundance: .; j_gene: TRBJ2-1; v_gene: TRBV6-5; CDR3aa: ASSYGLAGRDEQF
d_gene: TRBD1; abundance: .; j_gene: TRBJ1-2; v_gene: TRBV28; CDR3aa: ASSLLQGALGYT
d_gene: .; abundance: few; j_gene: TRBJ1-2; v_gene: TRBV21-1; CDR3aa: ASGQVPYGYT
d_gene: .; abundance: .; j_gene: TRBJ2-2; v_gene: TRBV12-5; CDR3aa: ASVSNPGTGELF
d_gene: .; abundance: .; j_gene: TRBJ1-2; v_gene: TRBV9; CDR3aa: ASSVVTSPSPNYGYT
d_gene: TRBD1; abundance: .; j_gene: TRBJ2-7; v_gene: TRBV28; CDR3aa: ASSQGGQGVYEQY
d_gene: .; abundance: .; j_gene: TRBJ1-2; v_gene: TRBV5-4; CDR3aa: ASSLGQGSGYT
d_gene: .; abundance: .; j_gene: TRBJ2-7; v_gene: TRBV7-2; CDR3aa: ASSLLEGVYEQY
d_gene: .; abundance: .; j_gene: TRBJ2-1; v_gene: TRBV4-3; CDR3aa: ASSQVAQDNEQF
d_gene: TRBD1; abundance: .; j_gene: TRBJ1-1; v_gene: TRBV5-1; CDR3aa: ASSVGPFRDRGQSSEAF
d_gene: TRBD2; abundance: .; j_gene: TRBJ2-2; v_gene: TRBV9; CDR3aa: ASSPPGGSGGPNTGELF
d_gene: TRBD1; abundance: .; j_gene: TRBJ1-1; v_gene: TRBV27; CDR3aa: ASSLFGQGSVAF
d_gene: .; abundance: once; j_gene: TRBJ2-7; v_gene: TRBV27; CDR3aa: ASRQAVPSYEQY
d_gene: .; abundance: .; j_gene: TRBJ1-2; v_gene: TRBV4-2; CDR3aa: ASSPPEVNYGYT
d_gene: .; abundance: .; j_gene: TRBJ1-1; v_gene: TRBV13; CDR3aa: ASTVIGVNTEAF
d_gene: .; abundance: .; j_gene: TRBJ2-2; v_gene: TRBV4-1; CDR3aa: ASSQDGGPGELF
d_gene: TRBD1; abundance: .; j_gene: TRBJ2-7; v_gene: TRBV5-6; CDR3aa: ASSLQGKGYEQY
d_gene: TRBD2; abundance: .; j_gene: TRBJ2-1; v_gene: TRBV11-3; CDR3aa: ASRSQREASYNEQF
d_gene: .; abundance: few; j_gene: TRBJ1-2; v_gene: TRBV6-1; CDR3aa: ATGVEANYGYT
d_gene: .; abundance: .; j_gene: TRBJ2-1; v_gene: TRBV11-2; CDR3aa: ASSPPGLNNEQF
d_gene: .; abundance: .; j_gene: TRBJ2-7; v_gene: TRBV27; CDR3aa: ASSFSYSQSSYEQY
d_gene: .; abundance: .; j_gene: TRBJ1-5; v_gene: TRBV6-1; CDR3aa: ASRYSNQPQH
d_gene: .; abundance: .; j_gene: TRBJ1-1; v_gene: TRBV20-1; CDR3aa: SATGWEGAF
d_gene: .; abundance: few; j_gene: TRBJ1-5; v_gene: TRBV4-1; CDR3aa: ASSPYAGLEGNQPQH
d_gene: TRBD2; abundance: .; j_gene: TRBJ2-2; v_gene: TRBV6-5; CDR3aa: ASKTSGGNTGELF
d_gene: .; abundance: .; j_gene: TRBJ1-2; v_gene: TRBV14; CDR3aa: ASSQDYRDFLGYT
d_gene: TRBD1; abundance: .; j_gene: TRBJ1-5; v_gene: TRBV18; CDR3aa: ASSASTGGWSQPQH
d_gene: .; abundance: .; j_gene: TRBJ2-3; v_gene: TRBV27; CDR3aa: ARLSFASGAWTDTQY
d_gene: TRBD2; abundance: .; j_gene: TRBJ2-1; v_gene: TRBV10-1; CDR3aa: ASSKGLAGGNEQF
d_gene: TRBD1; abundance: .; j_gene: TRBJ1-5; v_gene: TRBV15; CDR3aa: ATSSPDRVGEQPQH
d_gene: TRBD1; abundance: few; j_gene: TRBJ1-6; v_gene: TRBV27; CDR3aa: ASSFGQGNSPLH
d_gene: .; abundance: .; j_gene: TRBJ2-7; v_gene: TRBV10-3; CDR3aa: AISDQGNEQY
d_gene: TRBD1; abundance: .; j_gene: TRBJ1-2; v_gene: TRBV5-1; CDR3aa: ASSPGQGHYGYT
d_gene: TRBD1; abundance: .; j_gene: TRBJ1-1; v_gene: TRBV5-1; CDR3aa: ASSPLGGQRQNWNTEAF
d_gene: .; abundance: .; j_gene: TRBJ2-7; v_gene: TRBV5-1; CDR3aa: ASSRETSSYEQY
d_gene: .; abundance: .; j_gene: TRBJ1-2; v_gene: TRBV29-1; CDR3aa: SVSEQGVNYGYT
d_gene: .; abundance: few; j_gene: TRBJ1-1; v_gene: TRBV11-2; CDR3aa: ASSLVRNTEAF
d_gene: .; abundance: .; j_gene: TRBJ2-5; v_gene: TRBV5-1; CDR3aa: ASSLGSRGQETQY
d_gene: .; abundance: once; j_gene: TRBJ2-7; v_gene: TRBV6-5; CDR3aa: ASTPTSSYEQY
d_gene: .; abundance: .; j_gene: TRBJ2-1; v_gene: TRBV10-1; CDR3aa: ASSDDGSSYNEQF
d_gene: .; abundance: .; j_gene: TRBJ1-5; v_gene: TRBV6-5; CDR3aa: ASSYGGEGQPQH
d_gene: TRBD1; abundance: .; j_gene: TRBJ2-7; v_gene: TRBV7-2; CDR3aa: ASSLWTGSPYEQY
d_gene: TRBD1; abundance: .; j_gene: TRBJ1-2; v_gene: TRBV18; CDR3aa: ASSPARGTGGDYGYT
d_gene: .; abundance: .; j_gene: TRBJ1-2; v_gene: TRBV19; CDR3aa: ASSSPLGGYGYT
d_gene: TRBD2; abundance: .; j_gene: TRBJ2-1; v_gene: TRBV4-1; CDR3aa: ASSQVGSGRLGGNNEQF
d_gene: .; abundance: .; j_gene: TRBJ2-7; v_gene: TRBV28; CDR3aa: ASSSYSYEQY
d_gene: TRBD1; abundance: .; j_gene: TRBJ1-2; v_gene: TRBV5-4; CDR3aa: ASSLDLRGSYT
d_gene: TRBD1; abundance: .; j_gene: TRBJ1-1; v_gene: TRBV5-1; CDR3aa: ATRDREYTEAF
d_gene: TRBD1; abundance: .; j_gene: TRBJ1-1; v_gene: TRBV11-2; CDR3aa: ASSPGGKSEAF
d_gene: .; abundance: .; j_gene: TRBJ2-3; v_gene: TRBV9; CDR3aa: ASSPSGYSTDTQY
d_gene: .; abundance: .; j_gene: TRBJ2-4; v_gene: TRBV7-2; CDR3aa: ASSPDYSLAKNIQY
d_gene: TRBD1; abundance: .; j_gene: TRBJ1-4; v_gene: TRBV7-9; CDR3aa: ASSGPSGGNEKLF
d_gene: .; abundance: .; j_gene: TRBJ2-1; v_gene: TRBV18; CDR3aa: ASSQAGSDNEQF
d_gene: .; abundance: .; j_gene: TRBJ1-2; v_gene: TRBV19; CDR3aa: ASNRPRGKNYGYT
d_gene: .; abundance: .; j_gene: TRBJ1-2; v_gene: TRBV2; CDR3aa: ASSFTGNYGYT